The 5 T cell receptor beta chains below all came from one sample that was sequenced in a study of shared clonotypes between healthy human individuals. Profiled with immunoSEQ multiplex PCR; TCRdb holds only in-frame clones, not every one. The sample includes more than 2,000,000 clones, more than 90% seen only once; the top ten take 0.14%. Sequenced sample: naive CD4+ T cells sorted from blood. Subset indicated: CD45RA+ positively selected. These receptors were taken from a man between 18 and 35 years old in good health.

The chain links TRBV7-2 to TRBJ1-4; 9 bases are a match to TRBD1. The junction had 1 base not matched to a gene; V was cut back by 4 bases and J by 10 bases. The CDR3 sequence is 12 residues long. Germline CDR1 reads SGHTA; CDR2 reads FQGNSA. The CDR3 nucleotides are TGTGCCAGCAGCTGGACAGGGGCAAAACTGTTTTTT. Amino acids: CASSWTGAKLFF.

The V and J genes are TRBV6-5 and TRBJ1-1; D remains ambiguous. Trimming stripped 6 bases from V and 3 bases from J, with 8 bases between. The CDR3 covers 12 residues. CDR1 MNHEY and CDR2 SVGAGI come from the germline V gene. Written as DNA, the CDR3 is TGTGCCAGCAGGGTCGAGGACACTGAAGCTTTCTTT. Residues: CASRVEDTEAFF.

The chain joins TRBV6-1 to TRBJ2-5; D call uncertain. The CDR3 contains 11 residues. Germline V CDR1 and CDR2: MNHNS, SASEGT. The V gene lost 5 bases and the J gene lost 7 bases, with 8 bases spanning the gap. In DNA form, the CDR3 reads TGTGCCAGCAGTACGGGTGGGACCCAGTACTTC. Translation gives CASSTGGTQYF.

The chain combines TRBV5-1 with TRBJ1-5; maybe TRBD1 (5 bases). With 0 bases removed from V and 2 bases from J, the gap between germline ends came to 9 bases. Germline V gene lookup returns CDR1 SGHRS and CDR2 YFSETQ. The CDR3 covers 15 residues. The CDR3 sequence: CASSLEVGGNQPQHF. The CDR3 DNA is TGCGCCAGCAGCTTGGAAGTAGGGGGCAATCAGCCCCAGCATTTT.

The chain links TRBV30 to TRBJ2-5; TRBD2 is a possible D gene (6 bases). This CDR3 has 13 amino acids. Germline V CDR1 and CDR2: GTSNPN, SVGIG (reference sequence). V was shortened by 4 bases and J by 5 bases, with 14 bases between the two germline ends. The CDR3 region is CAWNPTSWETQYF. The CDR3 bases are TGTGCCTGGAACCCGACTAGTTGGGAGACCCAGTACTTC.